This note documents a single T cell receptor (beta chain) sequence. The CDR3 runs to 15 residues. Trimming took 0 bases from V and 4 from J, leaving 10 bases between them. The germline V gene has CDR1 LNHNV and CDR2 YYDKDF (reference sequence). These data originate in a study of tumor-infiltrating lymphocytes in oesophageal squamous cell carcinoma. Each CDR3 protein gets one entry after TCRdb re-called the reads with MiXCR. The sample has more than 9,500 distinct CDR3 sequences, 50% to 60% seen once. The rearrangement joins TRBV15 to TRBJ1-5; D not certain. This receptor was obtained from a female donor with esophageal squamous cell carcinoma. Input material: blood. In DNA form, the CDR3 reads TGTGCCACCAGCAGAGATAAAGGGTCGAATCAGCCCCAGCATTTT. Translating it yields CATSRDKGSNQPQHF.